This is a list of T cell receptor beta chains from one sample in a study of T-cell memory formation after mild COVID-19. TCRdb independently ran MiXCR on the 5' RACE reads; one entry per CDR3 protein. The sample consists of hundreds of thousands of distinct CDR3 sequences, 25% of them appearing once. The sequenced material came from PBMCs or a T cell subset sorted from them (not recorded which). Every receptor here comes from an adult woman who had mild COVID-19 (a few samples of this study predate the infection). Cell type and time point are not known. The CDR3 runs from the conserved cysteine through the conserved F or W. The D gene is left open where the match is weak. Clone size is not always given. Where it is, it says once, few, many or a class for expanded clones.

d_gene	abundance	v_gene	j_gene	CDR3aa	CDR3nt
NA	NA	TRBV12-3/TRBV12-4	TRBJ2-1	CASSSWGYQGYNEQFF	TGTGCCAGCAGTTCCTGGGGATATCAGGGGTACAATGAGCAGTTCTTC
NA	NA	TRBV20-1	TRBJ2-7	CSAPSLPAYEQYF	TGCAGTGCTCCCTCCCTCCCGGCCTACGAGCAGTACTTC
TRBD2	NA	TRBV10-3	TRBJ2-1	CAISETSLGEQFF	TGTGCCATCAGCGAGACTAGCTTGGGTGAGCAGTTCTTC
NA	NA	TRBV5-1	TRBJ2-5	CASSLGSFRETQYF	TGCGCCAGCAGCTTGGGGAGCTTCAGAGAGACCCAGTACTTC
NA	few	TRBV5-1	TRBJ2-2	CASSLVLSTGELFF	TGCGCCAGCAGCTTGGTCCTGTCCACCGGGGAGCTGTTTTTT
NA	few	TRBV10-3	TRBJ2-3	CAISEWPNRELSTDTQYF	TGTGCCATCAGTGAGTGGCCGAACAGGGAGCTTAGCACAGATACGCAGTATTTT
NA	NA	TRBV12-3/TRBV12-4	TRBJ1-1	CASSFPTGGTEAFF	TGTGCCAGCAGTTTCCCGACAGGAGGAACTGAAGCTTTCTTT
NA	NA	TRBV10-3	TRBJ2-3	CAISEGGTGTDTQYF	TGTGCCATCAGTGAAGGGGGTACAGGCACAGATACGCAGTATTTT
TRBD1	NA	TRBV29-1	TRBJ2-3	CSVEGQVGTDTQYF	TGCAGCGTCGAGGGACAGGTCGGCACAGATACGCAGTATTTT
TRBD1	NA	TRBV27	TRBJ2-7	CASRTTGGGYEQYF	TGTGCCAGCAGAACTACAGGGGGCGGGTACGAGCAGTACTTC
NA	NA	TRBV2	TRBJ2-5	CASKRARETQYF	TGTGCCAGCAAGCGAGCGAGGGAGACCCAGTACTTC
NA	NA	TRBV5-1	TRBJ2-1	CASSTSDTRSYNEQFF	TGCGCCAGCTCCACATCGGACACCCGCTCCTACAATGAGCAGTTCTTC
NA	NA	TRBV7-9	TRBJ2-5	CASSLQGVRETQYF	TGTGCCAGCAGCTTGCAAGGGGTTCGGGAGACCCAGTACTTC
TRBD1	NA	TRBV27	TRBJ1-1	CASSLRRGGTEAFF	TGTGCCAGCAGTTTACGCAGGGGGGGCACTGAAGCTTTCTTT
NA	NA	TRBV2	TRBJ2-7	CAAASGNYEQYF	TGTGCCGCCGCCTCCGGTAACTACGAGCAGTACTTC
NA	few	TRBV12-3/TRBV12-4	TRBJ2-7	CASTYGTVSYEQYF	TGTGCCAGCACCTATGGGACTGTCTCCTACGAGCAGTACTTC
TRBD2	few	TRBV7-3	TRBJ2-1	CASSRLAGGGSNEQFF	TGTGCCAGCAGCCGACTAGCGGGAGGGGGGTCCAATGAGCAGTTCTTC
TRBD1	NA	TRBV12-3/TRBV12-4	TRBJ2-1	CASSVHGTGSLWEQFF	TGTGCCAGCAGTGTTCACGGGACAGGCTCCTTGTGGGAGCAGTTCTTC
TRBD1	NA	TRBV6-5	TRBJ1-1	CASRPQGINTEAFF	TGTGCCAGCAGGCCACAGGGGATAAACACTGAAGCTTTCTTT